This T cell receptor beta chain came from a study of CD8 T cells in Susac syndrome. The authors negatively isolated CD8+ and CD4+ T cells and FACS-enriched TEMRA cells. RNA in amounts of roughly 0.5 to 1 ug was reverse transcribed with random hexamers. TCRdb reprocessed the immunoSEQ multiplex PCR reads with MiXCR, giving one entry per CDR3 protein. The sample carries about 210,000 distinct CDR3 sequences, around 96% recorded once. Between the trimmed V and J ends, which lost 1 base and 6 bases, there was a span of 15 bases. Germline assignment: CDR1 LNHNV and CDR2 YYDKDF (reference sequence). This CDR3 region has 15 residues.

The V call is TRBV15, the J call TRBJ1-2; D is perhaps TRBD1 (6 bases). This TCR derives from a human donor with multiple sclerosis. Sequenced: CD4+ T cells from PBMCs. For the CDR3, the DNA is TGTGCCACCAGCAGAGGAGGTGAGGGGGAGAATGGCTACACCTTC. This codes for CATSRGGEGENGYTF.